This T cell receptor (beta chain) appears in the sequencing data of a study of T cell clonotyping in hematopoietic cell transplantation. Study-wide results and limits: After transplant, recipient diversity fell while pathologically expanded clonotypes grew through day 180. Few recipient clonotypes overlapped donors; over 95% were de novo at given depth.

Of note for this clone: Its matching antigen is unknown.

Regarding time point: recipient sample about 28 days before transplant, after cytoreduction. The repertoire was sequenced with immunoSEQ multiplex PCR; TCRdb's copy has only in-frame clones and lacks some. The sample includes approximately 80,000 clones, approximately 95% seen only once; the top ten take roughly 1.8%. V shed 3 bases, J shed 6 bases, and the junction held 2 bases outside the gene matches. There are 15 residues in the CDR3. The V gene's germline CDR1 is SGHRS and CDR2 YFSETQ. This specimen was peripheral blood mononuclear cells, taken before stem cell transplant. The sequence was obtained from a woman aged 45-60 years with acute myeloid leukemia. Some clones in this sample may be carry-over from other donors' samples. V is TRBV5-1 and J is TRBJ2-2, with TRBD2 matching 13 bases. The CDR3, as DNA: TGCGCCAGCAGCTCCGGGACTAGCGGGGCCGGGGAGCTGTTTTTT. Translating gives CASSSGTSGAGELFF.